The 29 T cell receptor beta chains presented below share a single source sample, sequenced in a study of vaccination and CD4 T cells after COVID-19. CD4+ T cells that had been cultured provided DNA sequenced with the Oncomine TCR Beta short-read assay. From the PCR reads, TCRdb called clonotypes with MiXCR, one entry per CDR3 protein. Of several thousand distinct CDR3 sequences listed, under 25% are singletons. Treatment defined: approximately nine-day PBMC culture with coronavirus spike peptide pools or control peptides (ViraFEST assay). What these receptors recognize is not known. The material was CD4+ T cells from blood, cultured in vitro, obtained after SARS-CoV-2 vaccination. These receptors came from a human donor who had recovered from COVID-19.

Here the CDR3 reads CASSKFSGSSYNEQFF. CDR3 sequence (DNA): TGTGCCAGCAGCAAATTTAGCGGGAGCTCTTACAATGAGCAGTTCTTC. The chain links TRBV7-2 to TRBJ2-1; TRBD2 aligns across 9 bases. V lost 5 bases, J lost 4 bases, and 9 bases stayed unmatched. This CDR3 contains 16 residues. The germline gives CDR1 SGHTA, CDR2 FQGNSA.

The chain joins TRBV11-2 to TRBJ1-2, with TRBD1 as a possible D gene (5 bases). CDR1 is SGHAT, CDR2 FQNNGV, per germline. V gave up 2 bases and J gave up 5 bases, with 15 bases separating them. CDR3 length: 15 amino acids. CDR3 region: CASSLTDSKTYGYTF. CDR3 DNA sequence: TGTGCCAGCAGCTTAACCGACAGCAAAACTTATGGCTACACCTTC.

V is TRBV10-3 and J is TRBJ2-1; the D is unclear. The CDR3 is 15 residues long. The germline gives CDR1 ENHRY, CDR2 SYGVKD. Trimming stripped 1 base from V and 0 bases from J, with 7 bases between. The CDR3: CAISELTSSYNEQFF. As DNA, the CDR3 is TGTGCCATCAGTGAGTTGACAAGCTCCTACAATGAGCAGTTCTTC.

The chain employs TRBV12-3 or TRBV12-4 and TRBJ2-1; 14 bases are a match to TRBD2. J lost 9 bases, V lost 3 bases, and 4 bases had no gene match. CDR3 length equals 15 residues. The CDR3 DNA follows: TGTGCCAGCAGTTTGGGACTAGCGGGGGTGGGTGAGCAGTTCTTC. Encoded protein: CASSLGLAGVGEQFF.

The chain combines TRBV28 with TRBJ1-6; tentatively, D is TRBD1 (6 bases). V lost 7 bases to trimming and J lost 4 bases, with 20 bases between them. This CDR3 region has 17 residues. The germline CDR1 and CDR2 sequences are MDHEN and SYDVKM. The CDR3 spells CASKGRGESGYNSPLHF. The CDR3 bases are TGTGCCAGCAAGGGCAGGGGAGAATCAGGGTATAATTCACCCCTCCACTTT.

Notes on this clonotype: This clone may be a read error of a much larger clone one base away. The chain couples TRBV29-1 to TRBJ2-5; tentative D call: TRBD1 (7 bases). The germline CDR1 and CDR2 sequences are SQVTM and ANQGSEA. The CDR3 is 14 residues long. Written as DNA, the CDR3 is TGCAGCGTTGGTGGAGGGGGCGTGAAAGAGACCCAGTGCTTC. The encoded protein is CSVGGGGVKETQCF.

This clonotype qualifies as medium-sized. V and J are TRBV6-1 and TRBJ2-5; 9 positions agree with TRBD1. The CDR3 is 15 amino acids. V lost 2 bases, J lost 5 bases, and 6 bases stayed unmatched. CDR1 and CDR2 (germline): MNHNS, SASEGT. The CDR3 nucleotides are TGTGCCAGCAGTGAAAACAGGGGGCGTGGGGAGACCCAGTACTTC. Translating it yields CASSENRGRGETQYF.

The V and J genes are TRBV18 and TRBJ2-7; TRBD1 or TRBD2 may be the D gene (5 bases each). Germline V gives CDR1 KGHSH, CDR2 LQKENI. V lost 4 bases, J lost 6 bases, and 13 bases lay in between. The length of the CDR3 is 13 residues. In nucleotides, the CDR3 is TGTGCCAGCTCACTCGGGGCAGGAGCCGAGCAGTACTTC. Protein product: CASSLGAGAEQYF.

This clonotype showed up just once. J is TRBJ1-5 and V is TRBV6-1; D not certain. V dropped 8 bases and J dropped 5 bases, with 19 bases sitting between them. From germline, CDR1 is MNHNS and CDR2 SASEGT. The CDR3 length is 15 residues. The CDR3 protein is CASGAPGEGYQPQHF. As DNA, the CDR3 is TGTGCCAGCGGTGCCCCGGGAGAGGGTTATCAGCCCCAGCATTTT.

CDR3 sequence (DNA): TGTGCCAGCAGCCCCTTAGGGGGAACCGCCTTTAACACTGAAGCTTTCTTT. Encoded protein: CASSPLGGTAFNTEAFF. The rearrangement joins TRBV7-7 to TRBJ1-1; D is perhaps TRBD1 (6 bases). Trimming removed 5 bases from V and 2 bases from J, with 21 bases in between. Germline-derived CDR1 and CDR2 are SSHAT and FNYEAQ (reference sequence). CDR3 size: 17 residues.

This clonotype was counted between two and nine times. The rearrangement joins TRBV20-1 to TRBJ2-2; unclear D gene. CDR3 length: 14 amino acids. Trimming took 2 bases from V and 3 from J, leaving 10 bases between them. Germline V gene sequence: CDR1 DFQATT, CDR2 SNEGSKA (reference sequence). CDR3 loop: CSARSQRDTGELFF. The CDR3 nucleotides are TGCAGTGCTAGAAGTCAAAGGGACACCGGGGAGCTGTTTTTT.

This clonotype was picked up a small number of times. V and J are TRBV10-3 and TRBJ1-2; D is perhaps TRBD1 (5 bases). The V and J ends lost 6 bases and 6 bases respectively, with 14 bases between them. Germline lookup yields CDR1 ENHRY and CDR2 SYGVKD. CDR3 length: 13 residues. CDR3 sequence reads: CAIRGTVGNGYTF. The CDR3 region has the DNA TGTGCCATCAGGGGGACTGTAGGGAATGGCTACACCTTC.

The J gene is TRBJ1-1, the V gene TRBV5-1, with a weak D call TRBD1 (5 bases). This CDR3 region has 17 residues. Germline loops: CDR1 SGHRS, CDR2 YFSETQ. V shed 2 bases and J shed 4 bases, with 21 bases lying between them. The CDR3 reads CASSFTFPGGEGTEAFF. In DNA form, the CDR3 reads TGCGCCAGCAGCTTCACTTTTCCTGGAGGGGAGGGCACTGAAGCTTTCTTT.

This clonotype was seen only once. This rearrangement joins TRBV5-1 to TRBJ2-7, with D possibly matching TRBD2 (6 bases). Germline CDR1 SGHRS, CDR2 YFSETQ. V was trimmed by 3 bases and J by 0 bases, leaving 13 bases between them. The CDR3 loop spans 15 amino acids. The CDR3 spells CASSSTGLYSYEQYF. The DNA for the CDR3 is TGCGCCAGCAGCTCCACGGGACTCTACTCCTACGAGCAGTACTTC. Full variable domain (remainder filled in from reference TRBV5-1 and TRBJ2-7): KAGVTQTPRYLIKTRGQQVTLSCSPISGHRSVSWYQQTPGQGLQFLFEYFSETQRNKGNFPGRFSGRQFSNSRSEMNVSTLELGDSALYLCASSSTGLYSYEQYFGPGTRLTVT.

The rearrangement joins TRBV11-3 to TRBJ2-5; possible D gene TRBD2, 5 bases. The CDR3 sequence is 19 residues long. Germline V gene data show CDR1 as SGHNT and CDR2 as YENEEA. V dropped 2 bases and J dropped 2 bases, with 24 bases sitting between them. The CDR3 reads CASSLYSGSGMASQETQYF. CDR3 sequence (DNA): TGTGCCAGCAGCTTATATTCAGGTTCGGGGATGGCCTCGCAAGAGACCCAGTACTTC.

This clonotype showed up just a few times. The chain recombines TRBV7-2 with TRBJ2-2; 8 bases agree with TRBD1. This CDR3 contains 16 residues. V was clipped by 7 bases and J by 4 bases; unmatched bases: 11. Germline V gene data show CDR1 as SGHTA and CDR2 as FQGNSA. The DNA for the CDR3 is TGTGCCAGCACTCCCGGAGGCAGGGGGCGCACCGGGGAGCTGTTTTTT. This gives the protein CASTPGGRGRTGELFF. Full variable domain (missing parts from reference TRBV7-2 and TRBJ2-2): GAGVSQSPSNKVTEKGKDVELRCDPISGHTALYWYRQSLGQGLEFLIYFQGNSAPDKSGLPSDRFSAERTGGSVSTLTIQRTQQEDSAVYLCASTPGGRGRTGELFFGEGSRLTVL.

Within the sample, this clonotype is medium-sized (0.01 to 0.1%). The gene calls are TRBV6-5 and TRBJ2-5; D may correspond to TRBD1 or TRBD2 (5 bases each). The V gene lost 4 bases and the J gene lost 7 bases, with 16 bases spanning the gap. Germline assignment: CDR1 MNHEY and CDR2 SVGAGI. The CDR3 has 14 amino acids. CDR3 sequence reads: CASSSLGASGTQYF. DNA for the CDR3: TGTGCCAGCAGTTCCCTCGGGGCCTCGGGGACCCAGTACTTC.

This clonotype was detected a few times. V gene TRBV19 combines with J gene TRBJ2-6, with D perhaps TRBD2 (7 bases). There are 17 residues in the CDR3. Germline values: CDR1 LNHDA, CDR2 SQIVND (reference sequence). V was clipped by 6 bases and J by 0 bases, with 15 bases between them. The CDR3 coding sequence is TGTGCCAGTAGCGGGGGGCGACGATACTCTGGGGCCAACGTCCTGACTTTC. The encoded protein is CASSGGRRYSGANVLTF.

As for this clonotype: A much larger clone is a single base away; this may be a read error. The J gene is TRBJ1-2, the V gene TRBV7-8; 7 bases map to TRBD1. V shed 1 base, J shed 4 bases, and the junction held 3 bases outside the gene matches. CDR1 is SGHVS and CDR2 is FQNEAQ in the germline V gene. The CDR3 runs to 14 residues. The CDR3 sequence: CASSLGPGGYGYTF. In DNA form, the CDR3 reads TGTGCCAGCAGCTTAGGGCCAGGGGGCTATGGCTACACCTTC.

In its sample, this clonotype was seen a few times. The rearrangement links TRBV6-2 or TRBV6-3 to TRBJ2-5, with D possibly matching TRBD1 (6 bases). The CDR3 is made up of 14 amino acids. CDR1 and CDR2 from the germline V gene are MNHEY and SVGEGT. V dropped 6 bases and J dropped 5 bases, with 16 bases sitting between them. The CDR3, as DNA: TGTGCCAGCAGCAACAGGGTTCTAGGGGAGACCCAGTACTTC. This gives the protein CASSNRVLGETQYF.

Only a few counts were recorded for this clonotype. CDR3 region: CSAPPAGNSYEQYF. For the CDR3, the DNA is TGCAGTGCTCCCCCGGCCGGGAACTCCTACGAGCAGTACTTC. The rearrangement uses TRBV20-1 and TRBJ2-7, with D possibly being TRBD2 (5 bases). Per the germline V gene, CDR1 is DFQATT and CDR2 is SNEGSKA (reference sequence). CDR3 length: 14 residues. V gave up 5 bases and J gave up 0 bases, with 14 bases separating them.

The rearrangement uses TRBV7-9 and TRBJ2-1; 9 bases fit TRBD2. CDR1 and CDR2 from the germline V gene are SEHNR and FQNEAQ (reference sequence). Germline trimming cut 4 bases from V and 6 bases from J; bases unmatched to any gene: 7. The CDR3 contains 15 residues. The CDR3 sequence: CASSSRGTSRNEQFF. DNA of the CDR3: TGTGCCAGCAGCTCCCGAGGGACTAGCCGCAATGAGCAGTTCTTC.

The V call is TRBV6-1, the J call TRBJ2-2, with D perhaps matching TRBD1 or TRBD2 (6 bases each). The CDR3 is 15 amino acids. The ends were cut back, 5 bases at V and 4 bases at J, with 14 bases in the middle. Germline V CDR1 and CDR2: MNHNS, SASEGT. The chain's CDR3 is CASSRGLLSTGELFF. For the CDR3, the DNA is TGTGCCAGCAGTCGGGGGCTGTTATCCACCGGGGAGCTGTTTTTT.

This clonotype was seen only a few times. The junction differs from germline at one of its ends, possibly a read error. The V gene is TRBV25-1, the J gene TRBJ1-1, with D tentatively TRBD1 (5 bases). Germline CDR1 is MGHDK and CDR2 is SYGVNS. The CDR3 has 11 residues. CDR3 bases: TGTGCCAGCAGTTGGGACGTCCGTGTGATCTTT. Its protein is CASSWDVRVIF.

This clonotype has a handful of counts. V is TRBV28 and J is TRBJ1-6; tentatively, D is TRBD1 (5 bases). Germline loops: CDR1 MDHEN, CDR2 SYDVKM. The CDR3 loop spans 15 amino acids. V was shortened by 3 bases and J by 2 bases, with 8 bases between the two germline ends. CDR3 in DNA: TGTGCCAGCAGTTTTAGGGACCCCTATAATTCACCCCTCCACTTT. Residues: CASSFRDPYNSPLHF.

This clonotype was counted between two and nine times. This chain links TRBV7-9 with TRBJ1-2; 9 bases match TRBD1. V shed 4 bases and J 4 bases; nucleotides not matched to a gene: 4. Germline CDR1 SEHNR, CDR2 FQNEAQ (reference sequence). CDR3 length equals 14 residues. The CDR3, as DNA: TGTGCCAGCAGCTATGGGACAGGGTCCTATGGCTACACCTTC. Its translation: CASSYGTGSYGYTF. Complete variable domain (other parts from reference TRBV7-9 and TRBJ1-2): DTGVSQNPRHKITKRGQNVTFRCDPISEHNRLYWYRQTLGQGPEFLTYFQNEAQLEKSRLLSDRFSAERPKGSFSTLEIQRTEQGDSAMYLCASSYGTGSYGYTFGSGTRLTVV.

For this clonotype: An end of the junction differs from the germline gene, which may be a read error. The chain links TRBV7-7 to TRBJ2-5; 7 nucleotides match TRBD1. The V gene's germline CDR1 is SSHAT and CDR2 FNYEAQ (reference sequence). The CDR3 consists of 18 residues. The CDR3 region is CASSLARDSGAYQETQYF. The CDR3 nucleotides are TGTGCTAGCAGCTTAGCTCGGGACAGTGGCGCATACCAAGAGACCCAGTACTTC.

This clonotype occurred many times. V and J are TRBV20-1 and TRBJ1-6; TRBD1 is a possible D gene (6 bases). Deletions cut 2 bases from V and 5 bases from J, with 25 bases between. Looked up from germline, CDR1 is DFQATT and CDR2 is SNEGSKA (reference sequence). CDR3 length equals 19 residues. The CDR3 loop reads CSARMGGDKSDRDNSPLHF. The CDR3 DNA sequence: TGCAGTGCTAGAATGGGTGGGGACAAGAGTGATCGGGATAATTCACCCCTCCACTTT.

The DNA of the CDR3 is TGCAGTGCTAGAGACGTCCCCGGGACTAGCGGGAGGGCCATTAAGTACAATGAGCAGTTCTTC. Translation gives CSARDVPGTSGRAIKYNEQFF. The chain recombines TRBV20-1 with TRBJ2-1; 16 bases are shared with TRBD2. Germline CDR1 DFQATT, CDR2 SNEGSKA (reference sequence). Trimming at V came to 0 bases and at J to 4 bases, leaving 15 bases not matched to a gene. This CDR3 is 21 amino acids long.